The source of this TCR beta chain is a study of shared clonotypes between healthy human individuals. Assay used: immunoSEQ multiplex PCR; TCRdb lists only in-frame clones, some missing. Of about 2.3 million clones in the sample, 92% were seen once. CDR3 size: 15 residues. The germline CDR1 and CDR2 sequences are SNHLY and FYNNEI. V shed 7 bases and J 4 bases; nucleotides not matched to a gene: 7. The sequencing sample was made of naive CD4+ T cells from PBMCs. The subset is: CD45RA+ positively selected. This clonotype was sampled from a man aged 18 to 29 in good health. Some clones in this sample may be carry-over from other donors' samples. V usage is TRBV2 and J usage is TRBJ2-7, with TRBD2 matching 13 bases. In DNA, the CDR3 is TGTGCCAGCAACGCCGGACTAGCGGGAGCGTACGAGCAGTACTTC. Translation gives CASNAGLAGAYEQYF.